What follows are 14 T cell receptor beta chains derived from one specimen sequenced in a study of T cell clones after liver transplantation. Using immunoSEQ multiplex PCR, the repertoire was profiled, and TCRdb retains in-frame clones only, with some absent. The sample comprises 93,000 or so clones, around 84% of which are singletons, and less than 3% rests with the top ten. This material consisted of CD4+ T cells from blood, taken around 44 months after liver transplant. The receptors were gathered from a human patient who received a liver transplant. Certain T cells may be donor cells from the graft.

There are a few counts of this clone. The rearrangement uses TRBV2 and TRBJ1-5; tentatively, D is TRBD1 (5 bases). V was clipped by 7 bases and J by 7 bases, with 14 bases between them. This CDR3 contains 13 residues. The germline V gene encodes CDR1 SNHLY and CDR2 FYNNEI. CDR3 bases: TGTGCCAGCATTCGGGACTCGGGCCAGCCCCAGCATTTT. Translation gives CASIRDSGQPQHF. The full variable domain, with the rest looked up from reference TRBV2 and TRBJ1-5, is EPEVTQTPSHQVTQMGQEVILRCVPISNHLYFYWYRQILGQKVEFLVSFYNNEISEKSEIFDDQFSVERPDGSNFTLKIRSTKLEDSAMYFCASIRDSGQPQHFGDGTRLSIL.

J is TRBJ2-3 and V is TRBV9; TRBD2 is a possible D gene (7 bases). V lost 0 bases and J 5 bases, leaving 13 bases between the germline ends. The V gene's germline CDR1 is SGDLS and CDR2 YYNGEE. The CDR3 runs 15 residues. This chain's CDR3 is CASSVGAGAGDTQYF. The CDR3 DNA reads TGTGCCAGCAGCGTAGGGGCGGGGGCCGGAGATACGCAGTATTTT. The full variable domain, completed using reference TRBV9 and TRBJ2-3, is DSGVTQTPKHLITATGQRVTLRCSPRSGDLSVYWYQQSLDQGLQFLIQYYNGEERAKGNILERFSAQQFPDLHSELNLSSLELGDSALYFCASSVGAGAGDTQYFGPGTRLTVL.

This chain links TRBV4-2 with TRBJ2-1; D is possibly TRBD2 (7 bases). Germline V gene sequence: CDR1 LGHNA, CDR2 YNFKEQ. Trimming removed 3 bases at V and 7 bases at J, with 19 bases between. The CDR3 length is 16 residues. The CDR3 sequence: CASSQSLWGGQNEQFF. DNA for the CDR3: TGTGCCAGCAGCCAGAGCTTATGGGGGGGCCAAAATGAGCAGTTCTTC.

The chain is built from TRBV10-3 and TRBJ1-2, with 7 bases lining up with TRBD1. The CDR3 consists of 13 residues. J lost 8 bases, V lost 6 bases, and 9 bases had no gene match. Germline V gene lookup returns CDR1 ENHRY and CDR2 SYGVKD. CDR3 in amino acids: CAISGTAVEGYTF. The DNA of the CDR3 is TGTGCCATCAGCGGGACAGCAGTCGAGGGCTACACCTTC.

V and J are TRBV14 and TRBJ2-2; D remains ambiguous. V lost 0 bases and J lost 11, with 13 bases in between. CDR3 length equals 14 residues. The germline gives CDR1 SGHDN, CDR2 FVKESK. The CDR3 loop is CASSQDLTATELFF. In DNA form, the CDR3 reads TGTGCCAGCAGCCAAGATCTAACGGCCACCGAGCTGTTTTTT.

The J gene is TRBJ1-2, the V gene TRBV27, with TRBD1 matching over 7 bases. The length of the CDR3 is 13 residues. With V trimmed by 5 bases and J by 4 bases, 4 bases remained unmatched. In germline, CDR1 is MNHEY, CDR2 SMNVEV (reference sequence). CDR3 nucleotides: TGTGCCAGCAGTGAGGGACAGTTCTATGGCTACACCTTC. Protein product: CASSEGQFYGYTF.

This clone showed up just once. The chain is built from TRBV6-1 and TRBJ2-7, with D possibly TRBD1 on 5 matching bases. Germline CDR1 is MNHNS and CDR2 is SASEGT. V was shortened by 4 bases and J by 2 bases, with 15 bases between the two germline ends. The CDR3 runs 15 residues. The CDR3 nucleotides read TGTGCCAGCAGTGGGCCGACAGCCTTTACCTACGAGCAGTACTTC. Protein: CASSGPTAFTYEQYF.

This chain connects TRBV2 to TRBJ1-1; 7 bases align to TRBD1. V trimming: 9 bases; J trimming: 5 bases; junction bases outside the gene matches: 6. This CDR3 spans 12 amino acids. In germline, CDR1 is SNHLY, CDR2 FYNNEI. The CDR3 bases are TGTGCCAGGGCGAGGGGGCAGACTGAAGCTTTCTTT. It encodes CARARGQTEAFF.

CDR3 protein: CASSLGPSVGVYGYTF. The CDR3 nucleotides are TGTGCCAGCAGCCTTGGGCCTTCTGTGGGGGTATATGGCTACACCTTC. The genes are TRBV7-8 and TRBJ1-2; D may be TRBD1 (5 bases). Germline V gives CDR1 SGHVS, CDR2 FQNEAQ. CDR3 size: 16 residues. Trimming cost V 5 bases and J 5 bases, with 21 bases left between them.

The V call is TRBV11-2, the J call TRBJ1-5; D perhaps matches TRBD1 (6 bases). The ends were cut back, 5 bases at V and 9 bases at J, with 14 bases in the middle. CDR1 and CDR2 from the germline V gene are SGHAT and FQNNGV. This CDR3 has 13 residues. CDR3 in DNA: TGTGCCAGCAGCCTAAGCGAGGGGGGGCCCCAGCATTTT. Its protein product is CASSLSEGGPQHF.

CDR3 bases: TGTGCCAGCAGTCTCGCCCGACAGTACAATGAGCAGTTCTTC. Encoded protein: CASSLARQYNEQFF. The chain couples TRBV28 to TRBJ2-1, with a weak D call TRBD1 (5 bases). The V end was cut by 5 bases, the J end by 4 bases, with 12 bases between. Germline CDR1 is MDHEN and CDR2 is SYDVKM. The CDR3 spans 14 residues.

In its sample, this clone was seen a few times. The chain recombines TRBV9 with TRBJ2-7; no clear D. The germline gives CDR1 SGDLS, CDR2 YYNGEE. The CDR3 sequence is 14 residues long. The V and J ends lost 0 bases and 0 bases respectively, with 7 bases between them. CDR3 DNA: TGTGCCAGCAGCGTAGGGTCGGGCTCCTACGAGCAGTACTTC. Amino acids: CASSVGSGSYEQYF.

The chain joins TRBV14 to TRBJ2-4; no clear D gene. The V end was cut by 1 base, the J end by 0 bases, with 16 bases between. From germline, CDR1 is SGHDN and CDR2 FVKESK. The CDR3 is 18 residues long. The CDR3 protein is CASSQGTALTLAKNIQYF. CDR3 in DNA: TGTGCCAGCAGCCAAGGGACGGCATTAACCTTAGCCAAAAACATTCAGTACTTC.

The V gene is TRBV18, the J gene TRBJ1-1; TRBD1 matches at 8 bases. From germline, CDR1 is KGHSH and CDR2 LQKENI. J lost 6 bases, V lost 4 bases, and 10 bases had no gene match. This CDR3 spans 15 amino acids. CDR3 loop: CASSLRGDRSSEAFF. The CDR3 nucleotides read TGTGCCAGCTCACTGAGGGGGGACAGGAGTTCTGAAGCTTTCTTT.